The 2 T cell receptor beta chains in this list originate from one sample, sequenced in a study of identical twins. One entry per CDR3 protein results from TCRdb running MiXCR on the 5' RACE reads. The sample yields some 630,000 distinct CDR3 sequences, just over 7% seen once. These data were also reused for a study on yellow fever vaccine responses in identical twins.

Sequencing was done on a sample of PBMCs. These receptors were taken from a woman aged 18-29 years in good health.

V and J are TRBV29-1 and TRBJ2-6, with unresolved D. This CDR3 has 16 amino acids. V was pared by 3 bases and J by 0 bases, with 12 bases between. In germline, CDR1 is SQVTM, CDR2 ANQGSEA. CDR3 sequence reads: CSVERSLSSGANVLTF. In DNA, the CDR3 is TGCAGCGTTGAGCGCAGTCTATCCTCTGGGGCCAACGTCCTGACTTTC.

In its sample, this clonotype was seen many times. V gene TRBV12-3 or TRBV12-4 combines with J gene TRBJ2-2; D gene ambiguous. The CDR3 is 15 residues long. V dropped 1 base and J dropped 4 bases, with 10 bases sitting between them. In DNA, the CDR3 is TGTGCCAGCAGTTTAGGGAATTTCGGCACCGGGGAGCTGTTTTTT. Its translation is CASSLGNFGTGELFF.